The entry below gives a single TCR beta chain sequence along with its context. The sample comes from a study of cytomegalovirus exposure and HLA in healthy donors. The table came from immunoSEQ multiplex PCR; TCRdb's copy has only in-frame clones and leaves some out. The sample includes a few hundred thousand clones, around 89% of them seen just once. V gave up 0 bases and J gave up 3 bases, with 6 bases separating them. The germline CDR1 and CDR2 sequences are ENHRY and SYGVKD. CDR3 length: 14 residues. The rearrangement links TRBV10-3 to TRBJ2-1; D gene unclear. This TCR came from a woman aged 18-29 years in good health and CMV-seronegative. The sample consisted of PBMCs. The CDR3 loop is CAISESTLYNEQFF. The CDR3 nucleotides are TGTGCCATCAGTGAGTCGACACTCTACAATGAGCAGTTCTTC.